Listed below are T cell receptor beta chains from one sample, sequenced in a study of cytomegalovirus exposure and HLA in healthy donors. Profiled with immunoSEQ multiplex PCR; TCRdb holds only in-frame clones, not every one. The table has 11,000 to 15,000 clones, over 55% seen once. The source material was PBMCs. The receptors shown here come from a woman in her fifties or sixties in good health and CMV-seropositive. Both conserved end residues are trimmed from each CDR3.

v_gene: TRBV4-2; j_gene: TRBJ1-1; CDR3aa: ASSQVAQGRAEAF
v_gene: TRBV4-1; j_gene: TRBJ2-6; CDR3aa: ASSHHTPWDRGFGANVLT
v_gene: TRBV6-4; j_gene: TRBJ2-1; CDR3aa: ASSDSSGDHNEQF
v_gene: TRBV6-6; j_gene: TRBJ1-1; CDR3aa: ASSLSTGAVGAF
v_gene: TRBV27; j_gene: TRBJ2-7; CDR3aa: ASSPGLTYEQY
v_gene: TRBV9; j_gene: TRBJ1-1; CDR3aa: ASSLRGMNTEAS
v_gene: TRBV6-5; j_gene: TRBJ2-7; CDR3aa: ASRRGQSSYEQY
v_gene: TRBV5-4; j_gene: TRBJ1-1; CDR3aa: ASSLDRGYEAF
v_gene: TRBV29-1; j_gene: TRBJ2-3; CDR3aa: SGGSSGGDTQY
v_gene: TRBV4-3; j_gene: TRBJ2-3; CDR3aa: ASSQGSGSGSDTQY
v_gene: TRBV30; j_gene: TRBJ2-7; CDR3aa: AWTSGRGEQY
v_gene: TRBV7-6; j_gene: TRBJ2-2; CDR3aa: ASSLQGADGELF
v_gene: TRBV4-1; j_gene: TRBJ1-5; CDR3aa: ASSQEAGAGQPQH
v_gene: TRBV10-3; j_gene: TRBJ2-3; CDR3aa: AIGAGGPTDTQY
v_gene: TRBV29-1; j_gene: TRBJ1-1; CDR3aa: SGWDSPRAEAF
v_gene: TRBV5-6; j_gene: TRBJ1-1; CDR3aa: ASSLGFAGGEAF
v_gene: TRBV29-1; j_gene: TRBJ2-3; CDR3aa: SVDSTGTDTQY
v_gene: TRBV28; j_gene: TRBJ2-7; CDR3aa: ASSLWEGARYEQY
v_gene: TRBV6-5; j_gene: TRBJ2-7; CDR3aa: ASSRDRGDSYEQY
v_gene: TRBV30; j_gene: TRBJ1-2; CDR3aa: AWSGTGYGYT
v_gene: TRBV2; j_gene: TRBJ1-1; CDR3aa: ASTSGTEAF
v_gene: TRBV18; j_gene: TRBJ1-1; CDR3aa: ASSPPTGLAF
v_gene: TRBV30; j_gene: TRBJ2-7; CDR3aa: AWGKGASIDEQY
v_gene: TRBV29-1; j_gene: TRBJ1-1; CDR3aa: SVDTGPGAEAF
v_gene: TRBV5-1; j_gene: TRBJ2-7; CDR3aa: ASSLDRTYYEQY
v_gene: TRBV25-1; j_gene: TRBJ2-5; CDR3aa: ASSRTGLLEETQY
v_gene: TRBV6-5; j_gene: TRBJ1-1; CDR3aa: ASRIGQNLEAF
v_gene: TRBV30; j_gene: TRBJ1-2; CDR3aa: AWGLGKSYGYT
v_gene: TRBV14; j_gene: TRBJ2-5; CDR3aa: ASSPRARGRFQETQY
v_gene: TRBV11-3; j_gene: TRBJ2-1; CDR3aa: ASSLAGDGNEQF
v_gene: TRBV11-3; j_gene: TRBJ2-1; CDR3aa: ASSLRGGRNEQF
v_gene: TRBV15; j_gene: TRBJ1-3; CDR3aa: ATSTSSGNTIY
v_gene: TRBV7-2; j_gene: TRBJ1-4; CDR3aa: ASSLAGEDEKLF
v_gene: TRBV6-1; j_gene: TRBJ1-1; CDR3aa: ASRRGQVNTEAF
v_gene: TRBV10-3; j_gene: TRBJ1-2; CDR3aa: AISESDRRSGYT
v_gene: TRBV10-3; j_gene: TRBJ1-1; CDR3aa: AIRMTVMNTEAF
v_gene: TRBV25-1; j_gene: TRBJ1-1; CDR3aa: ASSERNIVNTEAF
v_gene: TRBV4-2; j_gene: TRBJ1-4; CDR3aa: ASSQDGTGLNEKLF
v_gene: TRBV11-2; j_gene: TRBJ1-1; CDR3aa: ASSLGEGGGTEAF
v_gene: TRBV30; j_gene: TRBJ1-1; CDR3aa: AWTGGVTEAF
v_gene: TRBV6-5; j_gene: TRBJ2-7; CDR3aa: ASSRLRYEQY
v_gene: TRBV15; j_gene: TRBJ1-5; CDR3aa: ATSRGGADQPQH